This TCR beta chain was captured in a study of CD8+CD57+ T cells in acquired aplastic anemia. Study context: On average, sorted CD4+ and CD8+ cells gave roughly 3 ug of DNA. Whole-study results and caveats: Patients and controls shared twenty-nine CD8+ CDR3 sequences, which appeared highly expressed in patients and within their immunodominant clones.

Both TCR beta VDJ combination and CDR3 sequence profiling were carried out. Genomic DNA was the template for this profiling. One entry per CDR3 protein results from TCRdb running MiXCR on the reads. The sample holds some 140,000 distinct CDR3 sequences, over 50% seen once. In the case of this clonotype: Its specificity is unknown.

V was clipped by 5 bases and J by 5 bases, with 13 bases between them. Germline V gives CDR1 MGHRA, CDR2 YSYEKL. The CDR3 spans 15 residues. Patients chosen for sequencing had CD8+CD57+ cells that had expanded, as shown by flow cytometry. Patients had undergone no therapy by the time their blood was sampled. Sequencing input: sorted CD4+, CD8+, or CD8+CD57+ T cells (not recorded which) from PBMCs. The source is a human donor with aplastic anemia. The chain has TRBV4-1 and TRBJ1-6, with a weak D call TRBD1 (5 bases). CDR3 nucleotide sequence: TGCGCCAGCAGCTATCCCAGGACAAATAATTCACCCCTCCACTTT. Residues: CASSYPRTNNSPLHF.